This is a list of T cell receptor beta chains from one sample in a study of cytomegalovirus exposure and HLA in healthy donors. Some clones are missing from TCRdb's copy, which holds only in-frame ones; the method was immunoSEQ multiplex PCR. The table shows about 160,000 clones, with 70% to 80% occurring only once. Sequenced material: PBMCs. The source of these receptors is a human donor in good health. Each CDR3 is given without its conserved first and last residue. Fields, in order: V gene, J gene, CDR3 protein.

>TRBV6-1|TRBJ2-1
ASSGASGSYNEQF
>TRBV7-3|TRBJ1-2
ASSFGTGEGYT
>TRBV19|TRBJ1-5
ASSIKDRGLQPQH
>TRBV27|TRBJ1-6
ASRDLSSYNSPLH
>TRBV6-5|TRBJ2-7
ASSYRSGSYEQY
>TRBV27|TRBJ2-3
ASSLAGASYPQY
>TRBV25-1|TRBJ2-7
ASSEPYPDRVGEQY
>TRBV19|TRBJ2-1
ATGQGAWNEQF
>TRBV14|TRBJ1-4
ASMGQTNEKLF
>TRBV30|TRBJ1-6
AWSRDRGADNSPLH
>TRBV5-6|TRBJ1-1
ASSFTRPSTEAF
>TRBV5-6|TRBJ1-2
ASRATGGYGYT
>TRBV19|TRBJ2-3
ASKRETSTDTQY
>TRBV7-6|TRBJ2-7
ASSPYGASYEQY
>TRBV19|TRBJ1-5
ASSITGGPYSNQPQH
>TRBV11-2|TRBJ2-5
ASSFQSGGNQETQY
>TRBV6-1|TRBJ2-2
ASSVNRVGNTGELF
>TRBV28|TRBJ2-1
ASSYLNEQF
>TRBV6-6|TRBJ1-1
ASSYGGYGVNTEAF
>TRBV14|TRBJ2-4
ASSQDGGMKNIQY
>TRBV18|TRBJ2-5
ASSQRTGNQETQY
>TRBV7-9|TRBJ2-2
ASSLTSGVTGELF
>TRBV16|TRBJ2-7
ASSQSPGQRPYEQY
>TRBV18|TRBJ2-1
ASSPGLAGIHEQF
>TRBV6-5|TRBJ2-6
ASSYRQGWANVLT
>TRBV5-6|TRBJ1-2
ASQSGTKYGYT
>TRBV12-5|TRBJ1-4
ASGLGQGGENEKLF
>TRBV27|TRBJ1-1
ASSKRGSAEAF
>TRBV7-2|TRBJ2-3
ASSLAMASGTGTQY
>TRBV7-2|TRBJ1-4
ASSLSRGNEKLF
>TRBV18|TRBJ2-2
ASSPTPVTENTGELF
>TRBV10-3|TRBJ2-7
AISENGDPPTGYKCEQY
>TRBV7-2|TRBJ2-3
ASSLGGRATDTQY
>TRBV7-2|TRBJ2-3
ASSLRMDTQY
>TRBV4-3|TRBJ1-5
ASSQSDGVYQPQH
>TRBV19|TRBJ2-2
ASTIVGDSGELF
>TRBV7-9|TRBJ2-3
ASRTGTKRVDTQY
>TRBV19|TRBJ2-7
ASSIDTSGKPYEQY
>TRBV14|TRBJ2-5
ASSQEYRWQTQY
>TRBV11-3|TRBJ2-7
ASSLSSGEGEQY
>TRBV4-1|TRBJ1-2
ASRSPGQGDNGYT
>TRBV19|TRBJ2-1
ASQGLNLSEQF